These 10 T cell receptor beta chains came from one sample sequenced in a study of blood T cell repertoires in COVID-19 (dated by TCRdb to the early 2020s). Libraries were prepared through the immunoSEQ multiplex PCR assay. TCRdb stores this immuneACCESS table with in-frame sequences only. Part of the clones is absent; in the studies checked, under half of the shortfall reflects unresolved V genes, and no reason is known for the rest. Recorded for this sample are more than 250,000 clones; about four fifths of them occurred a single time. The top ten hold less than 5.5% of the sample. Sequencing was done on a sample of PBMCs or T cells enriched from blood (not recorded which). These receptors were taken from a man in his forties who had been exposed to COVID-19.

The V call is TRBV27, the J call TRBJ2-1, with a possible D match to TRBD1 (5 bases). The V end was cut by 3 bases, the J end by 4 bases, with 13 bases between. The CDR3 length is 15 residues. Germline CDR1 is MNHEY and CDR2 is SMNVEV (reference sequence). For the CDR3, the DNA is TGTGCCAGCAGTTTTAGGGGTCCGGAGTACAATGAGCAGTTCTTC. This codes for CASSFRGPEYNEQFF.

The rearrangement links TRBV5-4 to TRBJ2-7; 9 nucleotides agree with TRBD1. The germline CDR1 and CDR2 sequences are SGHNT and YYREEE (reference sequence). V lost 1 base to trimming and J lost 8 bases; unmatched junction nucleotides: 4. This CDR3 is 13 amino acids long. The CDR3 region has the DNA TGTGCCAGCAGCTTGACAGGGGGCGATAAGCAGTACTTC. Its protein product is CASSLTGGDKQYF.

The rearrangement joins TRBV6-5 to TRBJ1-1; 10 bases fit TRBD1. This CDR3 has 13 residues. The germline CDR1 and CDR2 sequences are MNHEY and SVGAGI. With V trimmed by 2 bases and J by 8 bases, 2 bases remained unmatched. This CDR3 is CASSYDRGQEAFF. The DNA for the CDR3 is TGTGCCAGCAGTTACGACAGGGGGCAAGAAGCTTTCTTT.

As for this clone: An end of the junction does not agree with germline; a read error may underlie this. This chain connects TRBV7-6 to TRBJ2-5; 8 bases align to TRBD2. The CDR3 loop spans 14 amino acids. Germline loops: CDR1 SGHVS, CDR2 FNYEAQ. CDR3 coding DNA: TGTGCCAGCAGCGTAGCGGGGACACAAGAGACCCAGTACTTC. This sequence encodes CASSVAGTQETQYF.

The sample holds one count of this clone. This sequence joins TRBV12-3 or TRBV12-4 and TRBJ2-1; D call uncertain. The CDR3 runs 12 residues. V lost 3 bases and J 6 bases, leaving 6 bases between the germline ends. CDR3 DNA: TGTGCCAGCAGTTTTAACAGCAATGAGCAGTTCTTC. Its protein is CASSFNSNEQFF.

This sequence joins TRBV7-3 and TRBJ2-3, with 15 positions matching TRBD2. The CDR3 loop spans 15 amino acids. In germline, CDR1 is SGHTA, CDR2 FQGTGA. J lost 4 bases, V lost 6 bases, and 2 bases had no gene match. CDR3 loop: CASSRTSGGADTQYF. The CDR3 nucleotides read TGTGCCAGCAGTCGGACTAGCGGGGGGGCAGATACGCAGTATTTT. The variable domain in full, completed from reference TRBV7-3 and TRBJ2-3, reads GAGVSQTPSNKVTEKGKYVELRCDPISGHTALYWYRQSLGQGPEFLIYFQGTGAADDSGLPNDRFFAVRPEGSVSTLKIQRTERGDSAVYLCASSRTSGGADTQYFGPGTRLTVL.

As for this clone: Other DNA sequences within the sample encode an identical CDR3. This chain links TRBV18 with TRBJ1-1, with TRBD1 matching over 8 bases. CDR3 length equals 15 residues. With V trimmed by 0 bases and J by 1 base, 1 base remained unmatched. Germline V lookup: CDR1 KGHSH, CDR2 LQKENI. This chain's CDR3 is CASSPPGQGNTEAFF. In DNA form, the CDR3 reads TGTGCCAGCTCACCACCCGGACAGGGGAACACTGAAGCTTTCTTT.

Here the CDR3 DNA reads TGTGCCAGCAGCCAAGATGGACTTACCATTGGAAACACCATATATTTT. Protein: CASSQDGLTIGNTIYF. The chain carries TRBV3-1 (or the pseudogene TRBV3-2) and TRBJ1-3, with D unclear. The CDR3 has 16 amino acids. Trimming cost V 0 bases and J 3 bases, with 12 bases left between them. Germline V lookup: CDR1 LGHDT, CDR2 YNNKEL (reference sequence).

The V and J genes are TRBV19 and TRBJ1-6, with D uncertain. Germline V gene data show CDR1 as LNHDA and CDR2 as SQIVND (reference sequence). Trimming took 7 bases from V and 0 from J, leaving 10 bases between them. The CDR3 loop spans 15 amino acids. This CDR3 is CASNPQSSYNSPLHF. The CDR3 DNA follows: TGTGCCAGTAATCCACAGAGCTCCTATAATTCACCCCTCCACTTT.

The gene calls are TRBV27 and TRBJ2-1, with D possibly being TRBD1 (6 bases). Germline V lookup: CDR1 MNHEY, CDR2 SMNVEV (reference sequence). The CDR3 has 16 amino acids. Trimming took 6 bases from V and 6 from J, leaving 21 bases between them. CDR3 sequence: CASRPLTGPMGNEQFF. For the CDR3, the DNA is TGTGCCAGCAGACCCCTGACAGGCCCCATGGGCAATGAGCAGTTCTTC.